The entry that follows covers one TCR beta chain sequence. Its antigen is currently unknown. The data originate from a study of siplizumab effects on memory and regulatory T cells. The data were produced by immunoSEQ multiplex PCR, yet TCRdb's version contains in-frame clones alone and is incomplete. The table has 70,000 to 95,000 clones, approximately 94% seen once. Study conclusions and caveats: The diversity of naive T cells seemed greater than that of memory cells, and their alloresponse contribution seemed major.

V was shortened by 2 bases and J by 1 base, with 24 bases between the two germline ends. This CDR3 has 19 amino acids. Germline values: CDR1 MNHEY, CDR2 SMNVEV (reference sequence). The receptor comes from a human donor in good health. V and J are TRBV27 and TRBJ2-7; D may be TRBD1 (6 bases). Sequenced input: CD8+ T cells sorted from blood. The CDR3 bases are TGTGCCAGCAGTTTAACAAAACTCCGACAGGCCGAGCGATCCTACGAGCAGTACTTC. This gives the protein CASSLTKLRQAERSYEQYF.